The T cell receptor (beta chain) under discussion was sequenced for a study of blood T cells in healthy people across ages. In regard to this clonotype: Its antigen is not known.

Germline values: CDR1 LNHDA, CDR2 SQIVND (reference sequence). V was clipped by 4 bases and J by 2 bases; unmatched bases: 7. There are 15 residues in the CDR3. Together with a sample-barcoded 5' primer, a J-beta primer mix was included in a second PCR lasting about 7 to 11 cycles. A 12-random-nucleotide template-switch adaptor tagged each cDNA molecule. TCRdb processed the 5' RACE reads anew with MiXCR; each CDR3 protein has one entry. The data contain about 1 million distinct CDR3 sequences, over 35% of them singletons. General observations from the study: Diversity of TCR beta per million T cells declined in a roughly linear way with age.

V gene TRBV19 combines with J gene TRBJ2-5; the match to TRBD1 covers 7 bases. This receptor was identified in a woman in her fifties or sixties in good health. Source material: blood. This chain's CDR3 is CASSTQQGNQETQYF. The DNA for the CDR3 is TGTGCCAGTAGTACTCAACAGGGGAATCAAGAGACCCAGTACTTC.